This passage covers 30 T cell receptor beta chains from one sample sequenced in a study of T cell responses to AZD1222 COVID-19 vaccine. Sequenced by immunoSEQ multiplex PCR; TCRdb stores in-frame clones only, minus some. Of some 120,000 clones in the sample, around 89% were seen once. The input for sequencing was peripheral blood, taken on day 0 of MenACWY control vaccination. The receptor source for this set is an adult in good health.

The gene calls are TRBV7-6 and TRBJ1-6; D not resolved. Germline V gene data show CDR1 as SGHVS and CDR2 as FNYEAQ. CDR3 length: 16 amino acids. Trimming took 5 bases from V and 5 from J, leaving 16 bases between them. CDR3 DNA: TGTGCCAGCAGCCCCGGATTGGCAGCACATAATTCACCCCTCCACTTT. Its translation is CASSPGLAAHNSPLHF.

The chain recombines TRBV7-9 with TRBJ2-7, with 7 bases aligning to TRBD1. The CDR3 spans 13 residues. The J segment lost 3 bases and the V segment lost 4 bases, leaving 3 bases of the junction unmatched. Germline V lookup: CDR1 SEHNR, CDR2 FQNEAQ (reference sequence). In DNA form, the CDR3 reads TGTGCCAGCAGCTCCCCAGGGGGCTACGAGCAGTACTTC. This gives the protein CASSSPGGYEQYF.

This chain uses TRBV3-1 (or the pseudogene TRBV3-2) with TRBJ2-2; tentatively, D is TRBD2 (7 bases). The CDR3 contains 15 residues. V was pared by 8 bases and J by 0 bases, with 13 bases between. Germline V CDR1 and CDR2: LGHDT, YNNKEL (reference sequence). The CDR3 region has the DNA TGTGCCAGCGGAGGGGGAGGGTCGAACACCGGGGAGCTGTTTTTT. Translation gives CASGGGGSNTGELFF.

This chain links TRBV5-1 with TRBJ2-3; 10 bases are shared with TRBD2. This CDR3 spans 17 amino acids. V shed 1 base and J 6 bases; nucleotides not matched to a gene: 11. From germline, CDR1 is SGHRS and CDR2 YFSETQ. The CDR3 loop reads CASSLFGLAVNRDTQYF. The CDR3 DNA is TGCGCCAGCAGCTTGTTTGGACTAGCGGTCAATAGGGATACGCAGTATTTT.

The chain uses TRBV30 and TRBJ1-3; no clear D gene. The V gene lost 5 bases and the J gene lost 2 bases, with 16 bases spanning the gap. The CDR3 extends over 15 amino acids. Germline values: CDR1 GTSNPN, CDR2 SVGIG (reference sequence). CDR3 amino acids: CAWSLGGRAGNTIYF. For the CDR3, the DNA is TGTGCCTGGTCCCTTGGCGGGAGGGCTGGAAACACCATATATTTT.

The V call is TRBV6-5, the J call TRBJ2-1; D is perhaps TRBD1 (6 bases). The germline gives CDR1 MNHEY, CDR2 SVGAGI. The CDR3 is made up of 13 amino acids. Trimming removed 3 bases at V and 7 bases at J, with 10 bases between. The CDR3 nucleotides read TGTGCCAGCAGTTATTCCCAGGGGAATGAGCAGTTCTTC. Translating it yields CASSYSQGNEQFF.

The chain joins TRBV30 to TRBJ2-6; D not certain. The CDR3 extends over 15 amino acids. Germline loops: CDR1 GTSNPN, CDR2 SVGIG (reference sequence). Trimming removed 6 bases from V and 1 base from J, with 13 bases in between. The CDR3, as DNA: TGTGCCTGTATAGGCGACACATCTGGGGCCAACGTCCTGACTTTC. Encoded protein: CACIGDTSGANVLTF. Variable domain in full (rest from reference TRBV30 and TRBJ2-6): SQTIHQWPATLVQPVGSPLSLECTVEGTSNPNLYWYRQAAGRGLQLLFYSVGIGQISSEVPQNLSASRPQDRQFILSSKKLLLSDSGFYLCACIGDTSGANVLTFGAGSRLTVL.

This clone was counted only a few times. The chain has TRBV4-1 and TRBJ2-3; 9 bases are a match to TRBD2. CDR3 length: 16 amino acids. The germline CDR1 and CDR2 sequences are MGHRA and YSYEKL. V dropped 1 base and J dropped 9; count of bases not matched to a gene: 11. The DNA for the CDR3 is TGCGCCAGCAGCCAAGCCGCTAGCGGGGCCCAGTTGACGCAGTATTTT. Its translation: CASSQAASGAQLTQYF.

The chain combines TRBV3-1 (or the pseudogene TRBV3-2) with TRBJ1-2; D might be TRBD1 (6 bases). Trimming removed 5 bases at V and 0 bases at J, with 10 bases between. Germline CDR1 and CDR2: LGHDT and YNNKEL (reference sequence). This CDR3 spans 14 amino acids. CDR3 loop: CASSSDRANYGYTF. In nucleotides, the CDR3 is TGTGCCAGCAGCTCGGACAGAGCTAACTATGGCTACACCTTC.

The chain links TRBV30 to TRBJ2-7; 8 positions match TRBD2. V lost 3 bases, J lost 6 bases, and 7 bases stayed unmatched. The CDR3 runs 13 residues. Germline CDR1 GTSNPN, CDR2 SVGIG (reference sequence). CDR3 DNA sequence: TGTGCCTGGAGGCGGGGGGCCGGGGTCGAGCAGTACTTC. Encoded protein: CAWRRGAGVEQYF.

The chain employs TRBV10-3 and TRBJ2-1; 9 bases map to TRBD2. The CDR3 sequence is 17 residues long. Germline CDR1 reads ENHRY; CDR2 reads SYGVKD. Unmatched junction bases numbered 9, after V lost 0 bases and J lost 6 bases. CDR3 region: CAISESTGLASGNEQFF. CDR3 coding DNA: TGTGCCATCAGTGAGTCGACGGGACTAGCCTCCGGCAATGAGCAGTTCTTC.

The chain has TRBV4-1 and TRBJ1-4, with D unclear. This CDR3 is built from 15 residues. V was pared by 0 bases and J by 1 base, with 6 bases between. CDR1 is MGHRA and CDR2 is YSYEKL in the germline V gene. This chain's CDR3 is CASSQDSLTNEKLFF. The CDR3 DNA reads as TGCGCCAGCAGCCAAGACTCTCTAACTAATGAAAAACTGTTTTTT.

The chain uses TRBV6-2 or TRBV6-3 and TRBJ2-5; a possible D gene is TRBD1 (6 bases). The CDR3 loop spans 13 amino acids. The germline V gene encodes CDR1 MNHEY and CDR2 SVGEGT. The V end lost 5 bases, the J end lost 5 bases, and 12 bases lay between the germline ends. The CDR3 nucleotides are TGTGCCAGCAGTACGACAGGTTTGGAGACCCAGTACTTC. As protein: CASSTTGLETQYF.

The chain uses TRBV6-4 and TRBJ2-2, with D possibly being TRBD2 (6 bases). Germline assignment: CDR1 MRHNA and CDR2 SNTAGT. This CDR3 is 14 amino acids long. V was clipped by 4 bases and J by 3 bases, with 9 bases between them. As DNA, the CDR3 is TGTGCCAGCAGTGGAGGGACTGACACCGGGGAGCTGTTTTTT. Its protein is CASSGGTDTGELFF.

This clone was observed a handful of times. This chain links TRBV6-1 with TRBJ2-3, with 9 bases matching TRBD1. The length of the CDR3 is 15 residues. J lost 4 bases, V lost 2 bases, and 4 bases had no gene match. CDR1 is MNHNS and CDR2 is SASEGT in the germline V gene. In DNA form, the CDR3 reads TGTGCCAGCAGTGAATCCACAGGGGGCCCAGATACGCAGTATTTT. It codes for CASSESTGGPDTQYF.

This sequence joins TRBV6-2 or TRBV6-3 and TRBJ1-5, with D perhaps matching TRBD1 (6 bases). CDR1 and CDR2 (germline): MNHEY, SVGEGT. Trimming removed 2 bases at V and 8 bases at J, with 13 bases between. The CDR3 consists of 14 residues. As DNA, the CDR3 is TGTGCCAGCAGTTACGGTGGGGGGGCGAAGCCCCAGCATTTT. Encoded protein: CASSYGGGAKPQHF.

This clone was observed a handful of times. The rearrangement links TRBV4-1 to TRBJ2-2; 12 bases match TRBD2. Per the germline V gene, CDR1 is MGHRA and CDR2 is YSYEKL. This CDR3 region has 18 residues. V dropped 9 bases and J dropped 1; count of bases not matched to a gene: 12. CDR3 coding DNA: TGCGCCAGGCTTCTAGCGGGAGGGCTTTATAGGAACACCGGGGAGCTGTTTTTT. Translating gives CARLLAGGLYRNTGELFF.

This chain links TRBV7-2 with TRBJ2-7; TRBD2 matches 9 bases. The CDR3 is 15 amino acids. Trimming cost V 2 bases and J 1 base; bases outside gene matches: 3. Germline loops: CDR1 SGHTA, CDR2 FQGNSA. Here the CDR3 reads CASSLSSGTSYEQYF. DNA for the CDR3: TGTGCCAGCAGCTTATCTAGCGGGACGTCCTACGAGCAGTACTTC.

This rearrangement joins TRBV9 to TRBJ1-5; 8 nucleotides align to TRBD1. CDR1 SGDLS and CDR2 YYNGEE come from the germline V gene. J was trimmed by 4 bases and V by 4 bases; bases with no gene match: 7. This CDR3 has 15 residues. CDR3 coding DNA: TGTGCCAGCAGCTTGGGGGGACAGGCTAATCAGCCCCAGCATTTT. The encoded protein is CASSLGGQANQPQHF.

The rearrangement links TRBV6-1 to TRBJ2-5; D remains unclear. This CDR3 comprises 12 residues. Germline lookup yields CDR1 MNHNS and CDR2 SASEGT. Trimming shortened V by 3 bases and J by 5 bases, and 7 bases separated the two germline ends. In DNA, the CDR3 is TGTGCCAGCAGTGAGCAGACGGAGACCCAGTACTTC. It specifies CASSEQTETQYF.

Concerning this clone itself: The junction and the germline gene differ at one end; a read error may be behind it. The rearrangement links TRBV3-1 (or the pseudogene TRBV3-2) to TRBJ2-7; D gene uncertain. The CDR3 covers 15 residues. Looked up from germline, CDR1 is LGHDT and CDR2 is YNNKEL (reference sequence). The CDR3: CASSQDESDGRLRVF. The CDR3 nucleotides are TGTGCCAGCAGCCAAGACGAGTCAGACGGACGGTTGAGAGTCTTC.

This rearrangement joins TRBV7-7 to TRBJ2-5; D gene ambiguous. Trimming left V 2 bases short and J 2 bases short, with 6 bases between. There are 13 residues in the CDR3. Germline V lookup: CDR1 SSHAT, CDR2 FNYEAQ (reference sequence). The CDR3, as DNA: TGTGCCAGCAGCTTACTACCGCAAGAGACCCAGTACTTC. It encodes CASSLLPQETQYF.

A single count supports this clone. Other nucleotide sequences from this sample produce the same CDR3. The chain recombines TRBV7-3 with TRBJ2-1; 8 bases fit TRBD1. This CDR3 is built from 15 residues. Losses at the gene ends were 5 bases for V and 0 bases for J; bases not matched to a gene: 3. CDR1 and CDR2 from the germline V gene are SGHTA and FQGTGA. The CDR3 reads CASSLDRGSYNEQFF. In DNA form, the CDR3 reads TGTGCCAGCAGCCTAGACAGGGGCTCCTACAATGAGCAGTTCTTC. The full variable domain, rest sourced from reference TRBV7-3 and TRBJ2-1, is GAGVSQTPSNKVTEKGKYVELRCDPISGHTALYWYRQSLGQGPEFLIYFQGTGAADDSGLPNDRFFAVRPEGSVSTLKIQRTERGDSAVYLCASSLDRGSYNEQFFGPGTRLTVL.

CDR3 loop: CASSPLAVLSYEQYF. The CDR3 DNA is TGTGCCAGCAGCCCCCTGGCAGTCCTCTCCTACGAGCAGTACTTC. V is TRBV9 and J is TRBJ2-7, with no clear D. CDR3 length: 15 amino acids. The germline V and J ends were trimmed by 4 bases and 0 bases, with 14 bases remaining between them. Germline values: CDR1 SGDLS, CDR2 YYNGEE.

This clone was counted a few times. This chain connects TRBV25-1 to TRBJ2-3, with 10 bases matching TRBD2. Germline lookup yields CDR1 MGHDK and CDR2 SYGVNS. Losses at the gene ends were 3 bases for V and 1 base for J; bases not matched to a gene: 7. This CDR3 spans 17 amino acids. The CDR3 is CASSDDSGTSGTDTQYF. The DNA of the CDR3 is TGTGCCAGCAGTGACGACTCCGGGACTAGCGGCACAGATACGCAGTATTTT.

The rearrangement joins TRBV4-2 to TRBJ1-2; D is uncertain. The V gene's germline CDR1 is LGHNA and CDR2 YNFKEQ. CDR3 length: 16 amino acids. Trimming removed 4 bases at V and 3 bases at J, with 18 bases between. The CDR3 is CASSLYRITGDYGYTF. The CDR3 bases are TGTGCCAGCAGCCTATACCGTATCACCGGGGACTATGGCTACACCTTC.

This rearrangement joins TRBV5-1 to TRBJ1-1; D is unresolved. CDR3 length: 14 residues. Germline V gene data show CDR1 as SGHRS and CDR2 as YFSETQ. V lost 5 bases and J 2 bases, leaving 13 bases between the germline ends. The CDR3 here is CASSPLAGNTEAFF. The CDR3 DNA reads as TGCGCCAGCAGTCCATTGGCAGGCAACACTGAAGCTTTCTTT.

The rearrangement uses TRBV7-6 and TRBJ1-2; possible D gene TRBD1, 5 bases. The germline V gene has CDR1 SGHVS and CDR2 FNYEAQ. The germline V and J ends were trimmed by 5 bases and 6 bases, with 10 bases remaining between them. The CDR3 has 12 amino acids. The CDR3 loop is CASSPGTDGYTF. The CDR3 nucleotides are TGTGCCAGCAGCCCGGGGACGGATGGCTACACCTTC.

The chain joins TRBV10-3 to TRBJ1-5, with TRBD1 as a possible D gene (5 bases). Trimming left V 6 bases short and J 0 bases short, with 9 bases between. The germline V gene has CDR1 ENHRY and CDR2 SYGVKD. This CDR3 contains 14 residues. CDR3 protein: CAIRDDSSNQPQHF. As DNA, the CDR3 is TGTGCCATCAGAGACGACAGTAGCAATCAGCCCCAGCATTTT.

This clone came up a few times. The V and J genes are TRBV7-9 and TRBJ2-2, with 11 nucleotides matching TRBD2. CDR1 is SEHNR and CDR2 is FQNEAQ in the germline V gene (reference sequence). Trimming at V came to 10 bases and at J to 3 bases, leaving 4 bases not matched to a gene. The CDR3 runs 14 residues. The CDR3 region is CATTSGRDTGELFF. CDR3 DNA: TGTGCCACTACTAGCGGGAGAGACACCGGGGAGCTGTTTTTT.